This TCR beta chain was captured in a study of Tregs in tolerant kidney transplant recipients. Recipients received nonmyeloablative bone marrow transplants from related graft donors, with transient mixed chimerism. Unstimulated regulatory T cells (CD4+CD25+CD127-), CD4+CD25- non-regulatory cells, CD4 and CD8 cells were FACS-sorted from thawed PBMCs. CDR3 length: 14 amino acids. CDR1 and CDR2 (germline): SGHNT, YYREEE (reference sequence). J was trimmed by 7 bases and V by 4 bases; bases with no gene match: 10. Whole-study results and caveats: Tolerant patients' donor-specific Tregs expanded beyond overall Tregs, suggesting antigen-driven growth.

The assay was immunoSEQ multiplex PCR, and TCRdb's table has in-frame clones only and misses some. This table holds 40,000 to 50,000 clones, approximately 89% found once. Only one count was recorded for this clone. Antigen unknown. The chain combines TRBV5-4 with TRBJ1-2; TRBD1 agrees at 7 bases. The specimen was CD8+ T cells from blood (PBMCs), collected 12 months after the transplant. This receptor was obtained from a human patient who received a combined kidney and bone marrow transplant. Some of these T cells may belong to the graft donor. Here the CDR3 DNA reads TGTGCCAGCAGCGACGTCCGGGACAGATCTGGCTACACCTTC. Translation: CASSDVRDRSGYTF.